This is a list of T cell receptor beta chains from one sample in a study of blood T cell repertoires in COVID-19. The table came from immunoSEQ multiplex PCR; TCRdb's copy has only in-frame clones and leaves some out. The repertoire holds hundreds of thousands of clones, with approximately 90% as singletons. Sequencing was done on a sample of peripheral blood. The receptors here all came from a woman in her late teens or twenties who had recovered from COVID-19. CDR3s include the opening cysteine and the closing phenylalanine or tryptophan. Fields, in order: J gene, V gene, clone size, D gene, CDR3 protein, CDR3 DNA. The D gene is left open where the match is weak. Size is omitted from some rows. Given values are once, few, many or a class for expanded clones.

J: TRBJ2-2; V: TRBV19; size: NA; D: TRBD1; CDR3: CASSPTGASTGELFF; DNA: TGTGCCAGTAGTCCTACAGGGGCCAGCACCGGGGAGCTGTTTTTT
J: TRBJ1-2; V: TRBV6-4; size: NA; D: TRBD1; CDR3: CASRNTGADGYTF; DNA: TGTGCCAGCAGGAATACAGGGGCAGATGGCTACACCTTC
J: TRBJ2-7; V: TRBV11-3; size: NA; D: TRBD1; CDR3: CASSEGTGVTYEQYF; DNA: TGTGCCAGCAGCGAAGGGACAGGGGTCACCTACGAGCAGTACTTC
J: TRBJ1-2; V: TRBV9; size: NA; D: TRBD1; CDR3: CASSLTTGGGYTF; DNA: TGTGCCAGCAGCTTGACGACAGGGGGTGGCTACACCTTC
J: TRBJ2-7; V: TRBV7-2; size: NA; D: TRBD1; CDR3: CASSPRDRSYEQYF; DNA: TGTGCCAGCAGCCCGAGGGACAGATCCTACGAGCAGTACTTC
J: TRBJ1-5; V: TRBV19; size: NA; D: NA; CDR3: CASSSTIRQYSNQPQHF; DNA: TGTGCCAGTAGTTCCACAATAAGACAGTATAGCAATCAGCCCCAGCATTTT
J: TRBJ2-7; V: TRBV27; size: few; D: NA; CDR3: CASRPTGHPYEQYF; DNA: TGTGCCAGCAGGCCTACGGGACACCCCTACGAGCAGTACTTC
J: TRBJ2-3; V: TRBV9; size: NA; D: NA; CDR3: CASSVADSYSTDTQYF; DNA: TGTGCCAGCAGCGTAGCCGACTCCTACTCCACAGATACGCAGTATTTT
J: TRBJ2-1; V: TRBV7-3; size: few; D: TRBD2; CDR3: CASSSRASGPNEQFF; DNA: TGTGCCAGCAGCTCTCGGGCTAGCGGGCCCAATGAGCAGTTCTTC
J: TRBJ2-1; V: TRBV13; size: NA; D: NA; CDR3: CASSLRLAPYNEQFF; DNA: TGTGCCAGCAGCTTAAGGTTAGCGCCCTACAATGAGCAGTTCTTC
J: TRBJ2-3; V: TRBV4-3; size: once; D: TRBD1; CDR3: CASSQGTGDTQYF; DNA: TGCGCCAGCAGCCAAGGGACAGGGGATACGCAGTATTTT
J: TRBJ2-7; V: TRBV25-1; size: NA; D: TRBD1; CDR3: CASSENHDRGPPFKQYF; DNA: TGTGCCAGCAGTGAAAACCATGACAGGGGTCCTCCGTTTAAGCAGTACTTC
J: TRBJ2-2; V: TRBV14; size: once; D: NA; CDR3: CASSQTGAGELFF; DNA: TGTGCCAGCAGCCAGACGGGAGCCGGGGAGCTGTTTTTT
J: TRBJ2-7; V: TRBV4-2; size: NA; D: NA; CDR3: CASSHDSPSYEQYF; DNA: TGTGCCAGCAGCCATGACTCGCCCTCCTACGAGCAGTACTTC
J: TRBJ2-7; V: TRBV27; size: NA; D: NA; CDR3: CASRQGGHSYEQYF; DNA: TGTGCCAGCAGGCAAGGGGGACACTCCTACGAGCAGTACTTC
J: TRBJ2-7; V: TRBV6-2/TRBV6-3; size: NA; D: NA; CDR3: CASSYSSSEIYIRIYEQYF; DNA: TGTGCCAGCAGTTACTCCTCTAGCGAGATCTACATAAGAATCTACGAGCAGTACTTC
J: TRBJ1-6; V: TRBV13; size: NA; D: TRBD1; CDR3: CASSIYRGTGSPLHF; DNA: TGTGCCAGCAGCATATACAGGGGAACGGGATCACCCCTCCACTTT
J: TRBJ2-7; V: TRBV14; size: NA; D: TRBD2; CDR3: CASSQDSGGYEQYF; DNA: TGTGCCAGCAGCCAGGATAGCGGGGGCTACGAGCAGTACTTC
J: TRBJ1-1; V: TRBV2; size: NA; D: TRBD1; CDR3: CASSVDREAFF; DNA: TGTGCCAGCAGTGTGGACAGGGAAGCTTTCTTT
J: TRBJ2-7; V: TRBV13; size: NA; D: NA; CDR3: CASSLGLSYEQYF; DNA: TGTGCCAGCAGCTTAGGACTGTCCTACGAGCAGTACTTC
J: TRBJ1-1; V: TRBV7-3; size: NA; D: TRBD1; CDR3: CASSPRGQSTEAFF; DNA: TGTGCCAGCAGCCCTAGGGGGCAGAGCACTGAAGCTTTCTTT
J: TRBJ2-7; V: TRBV10-3; size: NA; D: TRBD1; CDR3: CAISHTGTGANEQYF; DNA: TGTGCCATCAGTCATACCGGGACAGGGGCAAACGAGCAGTACTTC
J: TRBJ2-1; V: TRBV5-6; size: NA; D: TRBD2; CDR3: CASRDQLAGGYNEQFF; DNA: TGTGCCAGCAGGGACCAACTAGCGGGAGGCTACAATGAGCAGTTCTTC
J: TRBJ1-6; V: TRBV4-3; size: NA; D: TRBD1; CDR3: CASSGRGQNSPLHF; DNA: TGCGCCAGCAGCGGTAGGGGGCAAAATTCACCCCTCCACTTT
J: TRBJ1-2; V: TRBV6-5; size: NA; D: TRBD1; CDR3: CASSISGTANYGYTF; DNA: TGTGCCAGCAGTATCTCTGGGACAGCTAACTATGGCTACACCTTC
J: TRBJ2-1; V: TRBV4-3; size: NA; D: NA; CDR3: CASSQDAAAYNEQFF; DNA: TGCGCCAGCAGCCAAGATGCGGCTGCCTACAATGAGCAGTTCTTC
J: TRBJ2-7; V: TRBV10-1; size: once; D: TRBD2; CDR3: CASSTGTSLEQYF; DNA: TGCGCCAGCAGTACCGGGACTAGTCTCGAGCAGTACTTC
J: TRBJ2-2; V: TRBV14; size: NA; D: NA; CDR3: CASSRRTVNTGELFF; DNA: TGTGCCAGCAGCCGGCGGACAGTTAACACCGGGGAGCTGTTTTTT
J: TRBJ2-7; V: TRBV13; size: NA; D: TRBD2; CDR3: CASSLHQRESEQYF; DNA: TGTGCCAGCAGCTTACACCAGCGGGAGTCCGAGCAGTACTTC
J: TRBJ1-3; V: TRBV13; size: NA; D: TRBD1; CDR3: CASSPHDRERNTIYF; DNA: TGTGCCAGCAGCCCCCACGACAGGGAGAGAAACACCATATATTTT
J: TRBJ2-7; V: TRBV30; size: NA; D: NA; CDR3: CAWSVTRRAYEQYF; DNA: TGTGCCTGGAGTGTGACTAGGCGAGCCTACGAGCAGTACTTC
J: TRBJ1-1; V: TRBV5-1; size: NA; D: NA; CDR3: CASSPGRQLSWVTEAFF; DNA: TGCGCCAGCAGCCCCGGCCGACAGTTGAGTTGGGTCACTGAAGCTTTCTTT
J: TRBJ2-1; V: TRBV29-1; size: NA; D: NA; CDR3: CSVSSREQFF; DNA: TGCAGCGTTAGTTCACGGGAGCAGTTCTTC
J: TRBJ2-5; V: TRBV18; size: once; D: NA; CDR3: CASSPGETQYF; DNA: TGTGCCAGCTCACCCGGTGAGACCCAGTACTTC
J: TRBJ2-1; V: TRBV12-2; size: once; D: NA; CDR3: CASRLGLDRNTTSYNEQFF; DNA: TGTGCAAGTCGCTTGGGACTAGACCGGAACACGACCTCCTACAATGAGCAGTTCTTC
J: TRBJ1-3; V: TRBV4-1; size: once; D: TRBD1; CDR3: CASSRGQGDTIYF; DNA: TGCGCCAGCAGCCGAGGACAGGGAGACACCATATATTTT
J: TRBJ1-5; V: TRBV7-9; size: NA; D: NA; CDR3: CASSLASSGQPQHF; DNA: TGTGCCAGCAGCTTAGCCAGCTCGGGGCAGCCCCAGCATTTT
J: TRBJ1-5; V: TRBV15; size: NA; D: NA; CDR3: CATSKQQGNNQPQHF; DNA: TGTGCCACCAGCAAACAACAGGGTAACAATCAGCCCCAGCATTTT
J: TRBJ2-1; V: TRBV6-5; size: NA; D: NA; CDR3: CASFSWGEYNEQFF; DNA: TGTGCCAGCTTCTCGTGGGGAGAGTACAATGAGCAGTTCTTC
J: TRBJ2-1; V: TRBV7-2; size: NA; D: NA; CDR3: CASSLEGFGEQFF; DNA: TGTGCCAGCAGCTTAGAGGGGTTTGGTGAGCAGTTCTTC
J: TRBJ1-4; V: TRBV11-2; size: NA; D: TRBD1; CDR3: CASSRSEVQGGSNEKLFF; DNA: TGTGCCAGCAGCCGTTCAGAGGTACAGGGGGGAAGTAATGAAAAACTGTTTTTT
J: TRBJ2-1; V: TRBV6-2/TRBV6-3; size: NA; D: NA; CDR3: CASSYQDSNNEQFF; DNA: TGTGCCAGCAGTTACCAGGACAGCAACAATGAGCAGTTCTTC
J: TRBJ1-1; V: TRBV10-3; size: NA; D: TRBD1; CDR3: CAVRGEVDTEAFF; DNA: TGTGCCGTCAGGGGGGAGGTGGACACTGAAGCTTTCTTT